A single sample gave rise to the 32 T cell receptor beta chains below, sequenced in a study of human T cells and chemical hapten exposure. TCRdb processed the RACE reads anew with MiXCR; each CDR3 protein has one entry. The sample yields roughly 90,000 distinct CDR3 sequences, roughly 8.8% seen once. As to time point: pre-sensitization, week 0. Treatment noted: therapeutic diphenylcyclopropenone sensitization with weekly scalp DPC. The sequences come from whole blood, collected in connection with sensitization to the hapten diphenylcyclopropenone (DPC). The receptors originated from a woman between 35 and 50 years old with alopecia areata. Some clones in this sample may be carry-over from other donors' samples.

This clonotype has ten or more counts. The rearrangement joins TRBV4-2 to TRBJ2-5; 9 bases agree with TRBD2. Germline V lookup: CDR1 LGHNA, CDR2 YNFKEQ. The CDR3 has 17 amino acids. The V segment lost 1 base and the J segment 0 bases; nucleotides outside the gene matches: 6. DNA for the CDR3: TGTGCCAGCAGCCAAGTGTCGAGCGGGGGGTACCAAGAGACCCAGTACTTC. Translating gives CASSQVSSGGYQETQYF.

This rearrangement joins TRBV6-2 or TRBV6-3 to TRBJ1-5, with D unresolved. From germline, CDR1 is MNHEY and CDR2 SVGEGT. There are 14 residues in the CDR3. Trimming left V 2 bases short and J 4 bases short, with 9 bases between. As DNA, the CDR3 is TGTGCCAGCAGTTACGTGGCGGTTAATCAGCCCCAGCATTTT. It codes for CASSYVAVNQPQHF.

Regarding this clonotype: The junction does not match germline at one end; this may be a read error. The chain has TRBV2 and TRBJ2-1; 8 bases are a match to TRBD2. The CDR3 has 15 residues. From germline, CDR1 is SNHLY and CDR2 FYNNEI. Here the CDR3 DNA reads TGTGCCAGCACTGAACAGCGGGGGTCCTACAATGAGCAGTTCTTC. This codes for CASTEQRGSYNEQFF.

V is TRBV11-2 and J is TRBJ1-6; 10 bases are shared with TRBD1. The CDR3 is 16 residues long. Germline V lookup: CDR1 SGHAT, CDR2 FQNNGV. The V and J ends lost 5 bases and 2 bases, in that order; junction bases with no gene match: 3. The CDR3 spells CASSQGQGTYNSPLHF. The DNA for the CDR3 is TGTGCCAGCAGCCAGGGACAGGGGACCTATAATTCACCCCTCCACTTT.

Of note for this clonotype: A read error may explain this, as a much larger clone is one base away. This chain links TRBV7-2 with TRBJ1-1, with a tentative D call TRBD1 (6 bases). This CDR3 spans 13 amino acids. Germline CDR1 reads SGHTA; CDR2 reads FQGNSA. The V end lost 4 bases, the J end lost 10 bases, and 16 bases lay between the germline ends. The CDR3 sequence is CASSSPKGGGAFF. The CDR3 region has the DNA TGTGCCAGCAGCTCTCCCAAGGGGGGGGGAGCTTTCTTT.

The chain combines TRBV7-2 with TRBJ1-6, with D perhaps TRBD1 (6 bases). The CDR3 has 16 residues. Germline lookup yields CDR1 SGHTA and CDR2 FQGNSA. V lost 5 bases and J 6 bases, leaving 17 bases between the germline ends. CDR3: CASSTRAGQSNSPLHF. CDR3 nucleotides: TGTGCCAGCAGCACCAGAGCTGGACAGTCTAATTCACCCCTCCACTTT.

This clonotype was detected many times. V and J are TRBV5-8 and TRBJ2-5; TRBD1 matches 12 bases. This CDR3 contains 15 residues. V trimming: 3 bases; J trimming: 5 bases; junction bases outside the gene matches: 5. Germline loops: CDR1 SGHTS, CDR2 YDEGEE. CDR3 protein: CASSSGQGAWETQYF. The CDR3 DNA is TGTGCCAGCAGCTCGGGACAGGGGGCTTGGGAGACCCAGTACTTC. Using reference TRBV5-8 and TRBJ2-5 for the parts outside the CDR3, the full variable domain is EAGVTQSPTHLIKTRGQQATLRCSPISGHTSVYWYQQALGLGLQFLLWYDEGEERNRGNFPPRFSGRQFPNYSSELNVNALELEDSALYLCASSSGQGAWETQYFGPGTRLLVL.

This clonotype was recorded many times. The V gene is TRBV11-2, the J gene TRBJ2-1; D is unresolved. CDR3 size: 14 residues. Trimming shortened V by 8 bases and J by 9 bases, and 20 bases separated the two germline ends. CDR1 is SGHAT, CDR2 FQNNGV, per germline. CDR3 bases: TGTGCCAGCCTCAGCGTTCCCCCCTCGAGTGAGCAGTTCTTC. It specifies CASLSVPPSSEQFF.

This clonotype showed up many times. The rearrangement links TRBV5-4 to TRBJ1-6; 7 positions match TRBD1. V lost 4 bases, J lost 0 bases, and 10 bases stayed unmatched. The CDR3 has 18 residues. From germline, CDR1 is SGHNT and CDR2 YYREEE (reference sequence). This chain's CDR3 is CASSRTGQSSSYNSPLHF. The CDR3 DNA sequence: TGTGCCAGCAGCCGGACGGGACAGTCGAGCTCCTATAATTCACCCCTCCACTTT.

The sample holds many counts of this clonotype. The CDR3 loop is CASEGSVAGNNEQFF. In DNA form, the CDR3 reads TGTGCCTCTGAAGGTAGCGTTGCAGGGAACAATGAGCAGTTCTTC. This chain uses TRBV10-3 with TRBJ2-1; D assignment may be TRBD1 or TRBD2 (5 bases each). V was pared by 11 bases and J by 5 bases, with 22 bases between. The CDR3 has 15 amino acids. The germline V gene has CDR1 ENHRY and CDR2 SYGVKD.

Many counts were recorded for this clonotype. V is TRBV6-6 and J is TRBJ2-3; 10 bases are a match to TRBD1. Losses at the gene ends were 6 bases for V and 0 bases for J; bases not matched to a gene: 9. The CDR3 sequence is 17 residues long. Germline values: CDR1 MNHNY, CDR2 SVGAGI (reference sequence). CDR3 loop: CASSSGTGVPSTDTQYF. DNA for the CDR3: TGTGCCAGCAGCTCCGGGACAGGGGTTCCTAGCACAGATACGCAGTATTTT.

This chain links TRBV7-9 with TRBJ2-7; D assignment may be TRBD1 or TRBD2 (5 bases each). Germline V gene lookup returns CDR1 SEHNR and CDR2 FQNEAQ (reference sequence). The V and J ends lost 5 bases and 5 bases respectively, with 22 bases between them. The CDR3 length is 16 residues. CDR3: CASSVDWDVHWNEQYF. Written as DNA, the CDR3 is TGTGCCAGCAGCGTAGACTGGGACGTCCATTGGAACGAGCAGTACTTC.

The chain joins TRBV2 to TRBJ1-1; unclear D gene. V was shortened by 6 bases and J by 5 bases, with 7 bases between the two germline ends. CDR3 size: 11 residues. Germline assignment: CDR1 SNHLY and CDR2 FYNNEI. In DNA, the CDR3 is TGTGCCAGCAGATCAAGGACTGAAGCTTTCTTT. This codes for CASRSRTEAFF. Full variable domain (missing parts from reference TRBV2 and TRBJ1-1): EPEVTQTPSHQVTQMGQEVILRCVPISNHLYFYWYRQILGQKVEFLVSFYNNEISEKSEIFDDQFSVERPDGSNFTLKIRSTKLEDSAMYFCASRSRTEAFFGQGTRLTVV.

CDR3 sequence (DNA): TGCAGTGCGCTGGTCAGGGGAAGTGATCAGCCCCAGCATTTT. Translating it yields CSALVRGSDQPQHF. V usage is TRBV20-1 and J usage is TRBJ1-5; tentative D call: TRBD1 (6 bases). The germline V gene has CDR1 DFQATT and CDR2 SNEGSKA (reference sequence). The CDR3 is 14 residues long. V was pared by 6 bases and J by 5 bases, with 17 bases between.

The genes are TRBV20-1 and TRBJ2-1, with D hard to call. The germline CDR1 and CDR2 sequences are DFQATT and SNEGSKA (reference sequence). The CDR3 consists of 12 residues. The V end lost 1 base, the J end lost 7 bases, and 8 bases lay between the germline ends. In nucleotides, the CDR3 is TGCAGTGCTAGAGGCTCTTTAAATGAGCAGTTCTTC. Translation: CSARGSLNEQFF.

The gene calls are TRBV11-2 and TRBJ1-6; D is possibly TRBD1 (6 bases). Germline V gene lookup returns CDR1 SGHAT and CDR2 FQNNGV. There are 16 residues in the CDR3. With 2 bases removed from V and 7 bases from J, the gap between germline ends came to 15 bases. For the CDR3, the DNA is TGTGCCAGCAGCTTACCGCGGGGGGCCGGGAATTCACCCCTCCACTTT. It translates to CASSLPRGAGNSPLHF.

CDR3 amino acids: CASSQDPETSGGPGDTQYF. The CDR3 DNA reads as TGTGCCAGCAGCCAAGATCCGGAGACTAGCGGGGGACCGGGGGATACGCAGTATTTT. This chain connects TRBV4-2 to TRBJ2-3; TRBD2 matches at 12 bases. CDR3 length: 19 residues. V lost 0 bases and J lost 6; bases outside the gene matches: 13. Germline CDR1 and CDR2: LGHNA and YNFKEQ.

The chain recombines TRBV18 with TRBJ2-5; no definite D call. Trimming removed 0 bases at V and 1 base at J, with 6 bases between. The CDR3 is made up of 14 amino acids. Germline V gene sequence: CDR1 KGHSH, CDR2 LQKENI. This chain's CDR3 is CASSPPAFQETQYF. The CDR3 coding sequence is TGTGCCAGCTCACCACCGGCGTTCCAAGAGACCCAGTACTTC.

This clonotype has at least ten counts. The V and J genes are TRBV29-1 and TRBJ2-5; no reliable D call. CDR3 length equals 12 residues. Germline values: CDR1 SQVTM, CDR2 ANQGSEA. V lost 6 bases and J lost 1, with 9 bases in between. The CDR3 sequence: CSVTRVQETQYF. In DNA, the CDR3 is TGCAGCGTCACACGGGTCCAAGAGACCCAGTACTTC.

This clonotype turned up a few times. The genes are TRBV5-1 and TRBJ2-2, with D unclear. Between the trimmed V and J ends, which lost 4 bases and 4 bases, there was a span of 8 bases. The length of the CDR3 is 13 residues. The germline CDR1 and CDR2 sequences are SGHRS and YFSETQ. Here the CDR3 DNA reads TGCGCCAGCAGCGCGACGGTCACCGGGGAGCTGTTTTTT. Translated, it gives CASSATVTGELFF.

This clonotype was found a few times. This CDR3 is CASRRSGLTSTDTQYF. The CDR3 nucleotides are TGTGCCAGCCGGAGATCCGGACTCACTAGCACAGATACGCAGTATTTT. The chain uses TRBV6-2 or TRBV6-3 and TRBJ2-3, with D possibly being TRBD2 (5 bases). V shed 8 bases and J shed 0 bases, with 18 bases lying between them. CDR1 MNHEY and CDR2 SVGEGT come from the germline V gene. CDR3 length equals 16 residues.

This clonotype was found a few times. The V call is TRBV20-1, the J call TRBJ1-2; 11 positions match TRBD1. V shed 5 bases and J 8 bases; nucleotides not matched to a gene: 10. CDR3 length: 14 amino acids. Per the germline V gene, CDR1 is DFQATT and CDR2 is SNEGSKA (reference sequence). The CDR3 DNA follows: TGCAGTGCTCGGGACAGGGGGAAGTGGGAGGGCTACACCTTC. Translation gives CSARDRGKWEGYTF.

This clonotype was detected ten times or more. The V call is TRBV5-6, the J call TRBJ1-1; maybe TRBD1 (5 bases). CDR3 length: 13 residues. The V end lost 7 bases, the J end lost 3 bases, and 13 bases lay between the germline ends. Per the germline V gene, CDR1 is SGHDT and CDR2 is YYEEEE. The CDR3 DNA reads as TGTGCCAGCCTGGCTCGGGGACACACTGAAGCTTTCTTT. Translation: CASLARGHTEAFF. Variable domain in full (rest from reference TRBV5-6 and TRBJ1-1): DAGVTQSPTHLIKTRGQQVTLRCSPKSGHDTVSWYQQALGQGPQFIFQYYEEEERQRGNFPDRFSGHQFPNYSSELNVNALLLGDSALYLCASLARGHTEAFFGQGTRLTVV.

This clonotype was seen at least ten times. The chain employs TRBV20-1 and TRBJ2-7, with no clear D. Germline V gives CDR1 DFQATT, CDR2 SNEGSKA (reference sequence). Trimming took off 0 bases at V and 3 bases at J, with 15 bases between the two ends. CDR3 length: 15 amino acids. This chain's CDR3 is CSARDDGVGLYEQYF. CDR3 sequence (DNA): TGCAGTGCTAGAGATGATGGAGTAGGCCTCTACGAGCAGTACTTC.

This clonotype was observed many times. This chain connects TRBV7-2 to TRBJ2-3; 8 bases map to TRBD2. The CDR3 is made up of 16 amino acids. V dropped 5 bases and J dropped 1; count of bases not matched to a gene: 8. Germline V gene lookup returns CDR1 SGHTA and CDR2 FQGNSA. The CDR3 region has the DNA TGTGCCAGCAGCCCGGAGCGGGGGCGACGCACAGATACGCAGTATTTT. Its protein product is CASSPERGRRTDTQYF.

This clonotype was counted ten times or more. The rearrangement links TRBV3-1 to TRBJ2-1; D could derive from TRBD1 or TRBD2 (6 bases each). This CDR3 contains 16 residues. V lost 0 bases to trimming and J lost 5 bases, with 14 bases between them. The germline V gene has CDR1 LGHDT and CDR2 YNNKEL (reference sequence). The CDR3 nucleotides read TGTGCCAGCAGCCAAGACACGGGGGCCGTCGACAATGAGCAGTTCTTC. This gives the protein CASSQDTGAVDNEQFF.

This clonotype appeared many times. The gene calls are TRBV6-5 and TRBJ1-1; 11 nucleotides agree with TRBD1. The CDR3 runs 15 residues. The V and J ends lost 0 bases and 4 bases, in that order; junction bases with no gene match: 1. Germline V gene sequence: CDR1 MNHEY, CDR2 SVGAGI. The CDR3, as DNA: TGTGCCAGCAGTTACTCAGGGACAGGGGGCACTGAAGCTTTCTTT. Amino acids: CASSYSGTGGTEAFF.

This sequence joins TRBV7-9 and TRBJ1-5, with TRBD1 identical over 7 bases. The CDR3 is 15 residues long. CDR1 is SEHNR, CDR2 FQNEAQ, per germline (reference sequence). Unmatched junction bases numbered 6, after V lost 3 bases and J lost 4 bases. In DNA form, the CDR3 reads TGTGCCAGCAGCTTGGCAGGGGGATTTAATCAGCCCCAGCATTTT. Protein: CASSLAGGFNQPQHF.

The rearrangement uses TRBV5-1 and TRBJ2-7; tentative D call: TRBD2 (5 bases). The CDR3 has 13 amino acids. The V and J ends lost 0 bases and 1 base respectively, with 5 bases between them. Per germline, CDR1 SGHRS and CDR2 YFSETQ. CDR3 DNA sequence: TGCGCCAGCAGCTTGGGGGAGTCCTACGAGCAGTACTTC. This sequence encodes CASSLGESYEQYF.

This clonotype was counted between two and nine times. CDR3 loop: CSAIPWEGTDTQYF. The CDR3, as DNA: TGCAGTGCTATCCCATGGGAGGGGACAGATACGCAGTATTTT. The chain is built from TRBV20-1 and TRBJ2-3, with 7 bases fitting TRBD2. The germline V gene encodes CDR1 DFQATT and CDR2 SNEGSKA (reference sequence). J was trimmed by 3 bases and V by 4 bases; bases with no gene match: 7. The CDR3 has 14 amino acids.

This sequence joins TRBV12-3 or TRBV12-4 and TRBJ1-6, with D tentatively TRBD1 (6 bases). The ends were cut back, 4 bases at V and 8 bases at J, with 9 bases in the middle. This CDR3 contains 13 residues. CDR3 residues: CASSSHRDSPLHF. The CDR3 DNA reads as TGTGCCAGCAGTTCCCACAGGGATTCACCCCTCCACTTT.

In its sample, this clonotype was seen many times. The gene calls are TRBV7-2 and TRBJ2-3; 7 bases fit TRBD2. V shed 6 bases, J shed 2 bases, and the junction held 5 bases outside the gene matches. Germline values: CDR1 SGHTA, CDR2 FQGNSA. The CDR3 extends over 14 amino acids. In DNA form, the CDR3 reads TGTGCCAGCAGTTGGGGGGGTTTCACAGATACGCAGTATTTT. Translating it yields CASSWGGFTDTQYF. The entire variable domain, with the rest obtained from reference TRBV7-2 and TRBJ2-3, is as follows: GAGVSQSPSNKVTEKGKDVELRCDPISGHTALYWYRQSLGQGLEFLIYFQGNSAPDKSGLPSDRFSAERTGGSVSTLTIQRTQQEDSAVYLCASSWGGFTDTQYFGPGTRLTVL.